This T cell receptor (beta chain) appears in the sequencing data of a study of T cells in Graves' hyperthyroidism and ophthalmopathy. Template material for amplifying TCR beta CDR3 regions consisted of RNA transcripts. The TCR CDR3 first-round RT-PCR relied on the HTBI primer set. TCRdb redid the calling of the multiplex PCR reads with MiXCR, one entry per CDR3 protein. The sample has about 740,000 distinct CDR3 sequences, around 15% seen once. No ophthalmopathy progression within 18 months constituted stable Graves' hyperthyroidism. Based on clinical symptoms, serum thyroxine and TRAb, thyroid ultrasound and orbital computed tomography, diagnoses were reached. This clonotype occurred many times. Trimming stripped 1 base from V and 2 bases from J, with 11 bases between. Germline V gives CDR1 SGHAT, CDR2 FQNNGV. The CDR3 sequence is 15 residues long.

The TCR comes from a woman aged 18-30 years with Graves' hyperthyroidism. The J gene is TRBJ2-5, the V gene TRBV11-2; D unclear. Material for sequencing was blood. The CDR3 protein is CASSLAARGQETQYF. CDR3 DNA: TGTGCCAGCAGCTTAGCCGCCCGAGGACAAGAGACCCAGTACTTC. Full variable domain (rest looked up from reference TRBV11-2 and TRBJ2-5): EAGVAQSPRYKIIEKRQSVAFWCNPISGHATLYWYQQILGQGPKLLIQFQNNGVVDDSQLPKDRFSAERLKGVDSTLKIQPAKLEDSAVYLCASSLAARGQETQYFGPGTRLLVL.